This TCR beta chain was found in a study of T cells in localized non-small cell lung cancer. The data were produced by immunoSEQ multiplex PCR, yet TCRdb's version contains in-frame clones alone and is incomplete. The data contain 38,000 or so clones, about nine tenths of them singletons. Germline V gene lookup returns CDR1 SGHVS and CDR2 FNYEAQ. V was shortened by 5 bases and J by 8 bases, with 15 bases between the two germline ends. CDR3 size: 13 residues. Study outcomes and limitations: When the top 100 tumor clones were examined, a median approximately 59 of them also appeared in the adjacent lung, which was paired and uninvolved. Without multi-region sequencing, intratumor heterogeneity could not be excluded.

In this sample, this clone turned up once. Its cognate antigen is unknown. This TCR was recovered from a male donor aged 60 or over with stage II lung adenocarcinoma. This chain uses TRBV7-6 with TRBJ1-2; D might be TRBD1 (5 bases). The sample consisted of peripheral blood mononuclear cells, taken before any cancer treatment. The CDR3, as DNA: TGTGCCAGCAGCCTGATGGGGGAGTTAGGCTACACCTTC. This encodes CASSLMGELGYTF.